These T cell receptor beta chains were read from a single sample in a study of T-cell memory formation after mild COVID-19. TCRdb itself ran the 5' RACE reads through MiXCR, one entry per CDR3 protein. The table has some 490,000 distinct CDR3 sequences, over 15% seen once. The sample taken for sequencing was PBMCs or a T cell subset sorted from them (not recorded which). The source is an adult woman who had mild COVID-19 (a few samples of this study predate the infection). Cell type and time point are not known. Each CDR3 is given with its conserved first and last residue. A D gene is named only where the DNA matches it firmly. For some rows the clone size is stated as once, few or many, or as a class when expanded; others skip it.

clone_size,d_call,j_call,v_call,cdr3_aa,cdr3_nt
few,.,TRBJ2-1,TRBV20-1,CSAPPGLHNEQFF,TGCAGTGCCCCACCGGGACTCCACAATGAGCAGTTCTTC
.,.,TRBJ2-7,TRBV15,CATSIGGDADEQYF,TGTGCCACCAGTATAGGGGGAGATGCTGACGAGCAGTACTTC
.,.,TRBJ2-5,TRBV7-9,CASSLGAEAQYF,TGTGCCAGCAGCTTAGGGGCCGAGGCCCAGTACTTC
.,.,TRBJ2-7,TRBV19,CATGQPYEQYF,TGTGCCACCGGACAGCCCTACGAGCAGTACTTC
.,TRBD1,TRBJ2-7,TRBV4-1,CASSQVWTGASYEQYF,TGCGCCAGCAGCCAAGTCTGGACAGGGGCTAGTTACGAGCAGTACTTC
few,TRBD1,TRBJ1-2,TRBV7-9,CASIDKDRAYGYTF,TGTGCCAGCATCGATAAGGACAGGGCATATGGCTACACCTTC
many,.,TRBJ2-7,TRBV12-3/TRBV12-4,CASSSTLGGSYEQYF,TGTGCCAGCAGTTCAACCCTTGGGGGCTCCTACGAGCAGTACTTC
.,.,TRBJ1-5,TRBV20-1,CSAGPTGNQPQHF,TGCAGTGCAGGACCGACTGGCAATCAGCCCCAGCATTTT
few,TRBD2,TRBJ2-7,TRBV7-8,CASSLAQSLLADSYEQYF,TGTGCCAGCAGCTTAGCGCAATCCCTCCTAGCGGACTCCTACGAGCAGTACTTC
many,.,TRBJ2-7,TRBV12-3/TRBV12-4,CASTFSSGGDEQYF,TGTGCCAGCACTTTCAGTTCGGGTGGTGACGAGCAGTACTTC
.,TRBD1,TRBJ2-2,TRBV11-3,CASSSSPGTVMAGELFF,TGTGCCAGCAGTTCGTCCCCGGGGACAGTGATGGCCGGGGAGCTGTTTTTT
.,TRBD2,TRBJ2-4,TRBV4-3,CASSQRFSGSALAKNIQYF,TGCGCCAGCAGCCAACGGTTTAGCGGGAGTGCCTTAGCCAAAAACATTCAGTACTTC
.,TRBD1,TRBJ1-1,TRBV9,CASSVKGASTEAFF,TGTGCCAGCAGCGTAAAGGGGGCGAGCACTGAAGCTTTCTTT
many,.,TRBJ2-3,TRBV10-3,CAISEARPIGGGLTDTQYF,TGTGCCATCAGTGAGGCGAGACCTATTGGGGGAGGCCTCACAGATACGCAGTATTTT
few,TRBD1,TRBJ2-7,TRBV12-5,CASGLYRGEQYF,TGTGCTAGTGGTTTGTACAGGGGCGAGCAGTACTTC
many,.,TRBJ2-1,TRBV12-3/TRBV12-4,CASSFLRSNEQFF,TGTGCCAGCAGTTTCCTGAGGTCCAATGAGCAGTTCTTC
few,.,TRBJ1-2,TRBV6-6,CASVRQENYGYTF,TGTGCCAGCGTCCGACAGGAGAACTATGGCTACACCTTC
many,.,TRBJ2-3,TRBV7-3,CASSLRQSTDTQYF,TGTGCCAGCAGCTTGCGGCAGAGCACAGATACGCAGTATTTT
.,.,TRBJ1-5,TRBV6-5,CASSYVSNQPQHF,TGTGCCAGCAGTTACGTGAGCAATCAGCCCCAGCATTTT
many,.,TRBJ2-3,TRBV27,CASSFGSSTDTQYF,TGTGCCAGCAGTTTTGGCAGCAGCACAGATACGCAGTATTTT
few,.,TRBJ2-7,TRBV20-1,CSPLMRGVYEQYF,TGCAGTCCATTAATGAGGGGAGTCTACGAGCAGTACTTC
.,.,TRBJ2-7,TRBV18,CASSPLTNEQYF,TGTGCCAGCTCACCACTCACCAACGAGCAGTACTTC
.,.,TRBJ2-6,TRBV18,CASSPRVQGGSGANVLTF,TGTGCCAGCTCACCAAGGGTCCAGGGAGGATCTGGGGCCAACGTCCTGACTTTC
few,.,TRBJ2-4,TRBV12-3/TRBV12-4,CASSEFPRATERGIQYF,TGTGCCAGCAGTGAGTTTCCGAGGGCAACCGAAAGGGGCATTCAGTACTTC
.,.,TRBJ1-5,TRBV6-2/TRBV6-3,CASSYLTFKQPQHF,TGTGCCAGCAGTTACCTGACCTTTAAGCAGCCCCAGCATTTT
many,.,TRBJ1-5,TRBV6-2/TRBV6-3,CASSSGAGAGNQPQHF,TGTGCCAGCAGTTCAGGGGCGGGGGCAGGCAATCAGCCCCAGCATTTT
.,.,TRBJ2-3,TRBV24-1,CATQVQGTDTQYF,TGTGCCACACAAGTCCAGGGAACAGATACGCAGTATTTT
.,TRBD1,TRBJ1-2,TRBV18,CASSSTSGQGGYGYTF,TGTGCCAGCTCGTCCACCTCGGGACAGGGAGGCTATGGCTACACCTTC
many,.,TRBJ1-5,TRBV12-3/TRBV12-4,CASSGQGHQPQHF,TGTGCCAGCAGTGGGCAGGGCCATCAGCCCCAGCATTTT
few,.,TRBJ1-1,TRBV12-3/TRBV12-4,CASRVSGRRNTEAFF,TGTGCCAGCAGGGTTTCGGGACGGAGGAACACTGAAGCTTTCTTT
few,TRBD2,TRBJ2-3,TRBV7-6,CASSSIGLAGRAPSTDTQYF,TGTGCCAGCAGCTCTATCGGACTAGCGGGGCGCGCTCCTAGCACAGATACGCAGTATTTT